This TCR beta chain stems from a study of T cell changes during pregnancy in multiple sclerosis. The repertoire was sequenced with immunoSEQ multiplex PCR; TCRdb's copy has only in-frame clones and lacks some. The sample consists of around 40,000 clones, around 90% of them appearing once. This clonotype originated in a female donor with multiple sclerosis, enrolled in a pregnancy study. The source was CD4+ T cells from peripheral blood mononuclear cells, collected in the third trimester of pregnancy.

Here the CDR3 DNA reads TGCGCCAGCAGCCCAGGGACAGGGGGATTTCTAGATACGCAGTATTTT. This gives the protein CASSPGTGGFLDTQYF. V is TRBV5-1 and J is TRBJ2-3, with 11 bases that match TRBD1. The CDR3 totals 16 residues. Trimming at V came to 4 bases and at J to 5 bases, leaving 9 bases not matched to a gene. Germline V gene sequence: CDR1 SGHRS, CDR2 YFSETQ.